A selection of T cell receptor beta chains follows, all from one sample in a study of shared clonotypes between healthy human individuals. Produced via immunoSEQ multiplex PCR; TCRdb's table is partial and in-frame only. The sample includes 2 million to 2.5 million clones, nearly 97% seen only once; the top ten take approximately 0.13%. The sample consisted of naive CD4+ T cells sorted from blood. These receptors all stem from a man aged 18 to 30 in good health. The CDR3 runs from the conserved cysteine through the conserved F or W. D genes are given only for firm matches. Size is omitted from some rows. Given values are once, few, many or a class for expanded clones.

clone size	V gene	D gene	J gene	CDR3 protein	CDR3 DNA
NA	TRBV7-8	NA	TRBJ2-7	CASSLQVVSYEQYF	TGTGCCAGCAGCTTACAGGTGGTTTCCTACGAGCAGTACTTC
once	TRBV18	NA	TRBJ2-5	CASSPSLAQETQYF	TGTGCCAGCTCACCATCGTTAGCCCAAGAGACCCAGTACTTC
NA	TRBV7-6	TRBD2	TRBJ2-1	CASGSFVEREGFSYNEQFF	TGTGCCAGCGGATCCTTTGTTGAGCGGGAGGGATTCTCCTACAATGAGCAGTTCTTC
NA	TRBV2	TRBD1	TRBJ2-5	CASSARGQGDGETQYF	TGTGCCAGCAGTGCGAGGGGACAGGGCGATGGGGAGACCCAGTACTTC
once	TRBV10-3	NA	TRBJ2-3	CAISESNVEYF	TGTGCCATCAGTGAGTCGAATGTGGAGTATTTT
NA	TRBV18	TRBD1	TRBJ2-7	CASSLGQGAKEQYF	TGTGCCAGCTCACTGGGACAGGGGGCCAAAGAGCAGTACTTC
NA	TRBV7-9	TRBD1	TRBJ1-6	CASSEPGQGDSPLHF	TGTGCCAGCAGCGAACCGGGACAGGGAGATTCACCCCTCCACTTT
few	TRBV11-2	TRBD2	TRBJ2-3	CASSLDRGADTQYF	TGTGCCAGCAGCTTAGATCGGGGGGCAGATACGCAGTATTTT
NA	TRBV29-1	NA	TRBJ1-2	CSVAGGLSGYTF	TGCAGCGTTGCGGGGGGCCTGAGTGGCTACACCTTC
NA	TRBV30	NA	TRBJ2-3	CAWTVRDTQYF	TGTGCCTGGACTGTCCGGGATACGCAGTATTTT
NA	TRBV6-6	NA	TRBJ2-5	CASSDPGRKTETQYF	TGTGCCAGCAGTGACCCGGGACGAAAGACGGAGACCCAGTACTTC
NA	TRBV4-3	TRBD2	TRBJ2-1	CASSHPSGRQDNEQFF	TGCGCCAGCAGCCACCCTAGCGGGAGGCAGGACAATGAGCAGTTCTTC
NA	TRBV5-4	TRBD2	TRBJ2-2	CASSLDSGGSGELFF	TGTGCCAGCAGCTTGGACAGCGGGGGGTCCGGGGAGCTGTTTTTT
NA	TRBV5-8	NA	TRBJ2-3	CASSFWGLTDTQYF	TGTGCCAGCAGCTTCTGGGGCCTCACAGATACGCAGTATTTT
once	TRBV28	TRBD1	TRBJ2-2	CASSRTGTANTGELFF	TGTGCCAGCAGCCGTACCGGGACAGCGAACACCGGGGAGCTGTTTTTT
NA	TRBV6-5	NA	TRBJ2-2	CASRGPTGGTGELFF	TGTGCCAGCAGGGGTCCCACAGGAGGTACCGGGGAGCTGTTTTTT
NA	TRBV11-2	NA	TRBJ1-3	CASSLDGTTGNTIYF	TGTGCCAGCAGTCTAGACGGTACCACTGGAAACACCATATATTTT
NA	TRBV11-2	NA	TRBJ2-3	CASWGGTDTQYF	TGTGCCAGCTGGGGAGGCACAGATACGCAGTATTTT
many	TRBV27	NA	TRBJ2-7	CASSFFGLPSGEQYF	TGTGCCAGCAGCTTTTTTGGCCTCCCCTCGGGGGAGCAGTACTTC
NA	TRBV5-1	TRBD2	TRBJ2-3	CASSRDSGGTDTQYF	TGCGCCAGCAGCCGGGATAGCGGGGGCACAGATACGCAGTATTTT
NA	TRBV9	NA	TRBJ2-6	CASSVRGDSGANVLTF	TGTGCCAGCAGCGTAAGAGGTGACTCTGGGGCCAACGTCCTGACTTTC
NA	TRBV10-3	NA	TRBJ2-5	CAISADRGRAQETQYF	TGTGCCATCAGCGCCGACCGGGGAAGGGCCCAAGAGACCCAGTACTTC
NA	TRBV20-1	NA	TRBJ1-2	CSATGDYGYTF	TGCAGTGCTACAGGAGACTATGGCTACACCTTC
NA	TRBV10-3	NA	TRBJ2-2	CAISEGGGTGELFF	TGTGCCATCAGTGAGGGAGGGGGTACCGGGGAGCTGTTTTTT